Listed below are T cell receptor beta chains from one sample, sequenced in a study of blood T cells in healthy people across ages. MiXCR was run by TCRdb on the 5' RACE reads, yielding one entry per CDR3 protein. The sample has 1.5 million to 2 million distinct CDR3 sequences; 40% to 55% are singletons. Sequencing used blood. Receptors were obtained from a woman aged 40 to 49 in good health. CDR3s include the opening cysteine and the closing phenylalanine or tryptophan. D genes are given only for firm matches. Clone sizes are given selectively: once, few, many, or a class where the clone is expanded.

abundance: NA
d_gene: TRBD1
v_gene: TRBV28
len: 15
j_gene: TRBJ1-2
CDR3nt: TGTGCCAGCAGAACCCCGGGGACAGGGGTTGCTGGCTACACCTTC
CDR3aa: CASRTPGTGVAGYTF

abundance: few
d_gene: NA
v_gene: TRBV20-1
len: 14
j_gene: TRBJ2-5
CDR3nt: TGCAGTGCTAGTCCGGGGGATTTGATTGAGACCCAGTACTTC
CDR3aa: CSASPGDLIETQYF

abundance: NA
d_gene: NA
v_gene: TRBV20-1
len: 14
j_gene: TRBJ2-1
CDR3nt: TGCAGTGCTAGGTCGGGACACCCCTACAATGAGCAGTTCTTC
CDR3aa: CSARSGHPYNEQFF

abundance: many
d_gene: NA
v_gene: TRBV7-2
len: 14
j_gene: TRBJ2-5
CDR3nt: TGTGCCAGCAGCTCAACTGGGGTCCGTGAGACCCAGTACTTC
CDR3aa: CASSSTGVRETQYF

abundance: NA
d_gene: TRBD2
v_gene: TRBV7-9
len: 17
j_gene: TRBJ2-5
CDR3nt: TGTGCCAGCAGCTCCGGATCCCTAGCGGGGAACAAAGAGACCCAGTACTTC
CDR3aa: CASSSGSLAGNKETQYF

abundance: NA
d_gene: NA
v_gene: TRBV3-1
len: 17
j_gene: TRBJ2-6
CDR3nt: TGTGCCAGCAGCCAAGTTCCCCCAGTGTCTGGGGCCAACGTCCTGACTTTC
CDR3aa: CASSQVPPVSGANVLTF

abundance: NA
d_gene: NA
v_gene: TRBV7-3
len: 13
j_gene: TRBJ1-2
CDR3nt: TGTGCCAGCAGCTGGGGACCGGACTATGGCTACACCTTC
CDR3aa: CASSWGPDYGYTF

abundance: NA
d_gene: NA
v_gene: TRBV9
len: 18
j_gene: TRBJ2-6
CDR3nt: TGTGCCAGCAGCCCCCTGCCGGACTCCGGCTCTGGGGCCAACGTCCTGACTTTC
CDR3aa: CASSPLPDSGSGANVLTF

abundance: NA
d_gene: TRBD1
v_gene: TRBV6-5
len: 11
j_gene: TRBJ2-1
CDR3nt: TGTGCCAGCATTGCCACCGGGACAGAGTTCTTC
CDR3aa: CASIATGTEFF

abundance: few
d_gene: NA
v_gene: TRBV5-5
len: 15
j_gene: TRBJ1-4
CDR3nt: TGTGCCAGCAGCTTTCGATGGACAACTAATGAAAAACTGTTTTTT
CDR3aa: CASSFRWTTNEKLFF

abundance: once
d_gene: TRBD1
v_gene: TRBV5-1
len: 15
j_gene: TRBJ2-1
CDR3nt: TGCGCCAGCAGAGAGACAGGGAACTCCTACAATGAGCAGTTCTTC
CDR3aa: CASRETGNSYNEQFF

abundance: once
d_gene: TRBD2
v_gene: TRBV15
len: 18
j_gene: TRBJ2-5
CDR3nt: TGTGCCTCCAGCAGAGTAAAGCGGCTAGCGGGGGGGCACGATGAGCAGTACTTC
CDR3aa: CASSRVKRLAGGHDEQYF

abundance: many
d_gene: NA
v_gene: TRBV28
len: 11
j_gene: TRBJ2-1
CDR3nt: TGTGCCAGCAGCTTACACAATGAGCAGTTCTTC
CDR3aa: CASSLHNEQFF

abundance: NA
d_gene: TRBD1
v_gene: TRBV20-1
len: 14
j_gene: TRBJ1-1
CDR3nt: TGCAGTGCGCGAGCCGGGACAGGGGAAACTGAAGCTTTCTTT
CDR3aa: CSARAGTGETEAFF

abundance: NA
d_gene: TRBD1
v_gene: TRBV5-1
len: 14
j_gene: TRBJ1-2
CDR3nt: TGCGCCAGCAGCTTGGAAGGGGGCGACTATGGCTACACCTTC
CDR3aa: CASSLEGGDYGYTF

abundance: NA
d_gene: TRBD2
v_gene: TRBV3-1
len: 15
j_gene: TRBJ2-3
CDR3nt: TGTGCCAGCAGCCAAACAGCGGGGGAGGCAGATACGCAGTATTTT
CDR3aa: CASSQTAGEADTQYF

abundance: few
d_gene: TRBD2
v_gene: TRBV4-3
len: 16
j_gene: TRBJ2-1
CDR3nt: TGCGCCAGCAGCCAAGATCCTAGCGGGGGGCTCGATGAGCAGTTCTTC
CDR3aa: CASSQDPSGGLDEQFF

abundance: NA
d_gene: TRBD1
v_gene: TRBV20-1
len: 14
j_gene: TRBJ1-2
CDR3nt: TGCAGTGCTAGGAGCCAACAGGGGGGCTATGGCTACACCTTC
CDR3aa: CSARSQQGGYGYTF

abundance: NA
d_gene: NA
v_gene: TRBV7-2
len: 14
j_gene: TRBJ2-3
CDR3nt: TGTGCCAGCAAAGGGCTAGGGAGTGGAGATACGCAGTATTTT
CDR3aa: CASKGLGSGDTQYF

abundance: NA
d_gene: TRBD1
v_gene: TRBV29-1
len: 12
j_gene: TRBJ1-2
CDR3nt: TGCAGCGTTTCTACAGGGGAATATGGCTACACCTTC
CDR3aa: CSVSTGEYGYTF

abundance: many
d_gene: NA
v_gene: TRBV6-6
len: 12
j_gene: TRBJ2-7
CDR3nt: TGTGCCAGCAGTGCCAGCGGGTACGAGCAGTACTTC
CDR3aa: CASSASGYEQYF

abundance: NA
d_gene: NA
v_gene: TRBV6-2/TRBV6-3
len: 12
j_gene: TRBJ1-5
CDR3nt: TGTGCCAGCAGTTATAGTTCCAAGCCCCAGCATTTT
CDR3aa: CASSYSSKPQHF

abundance: few
d_gene: TRBD1
v_gene: TRBV7-9
len: 12
j_gene: TRBJ2-7
CDR3nt: TGTGCCAGCTTGGGACAGAGGGACGAGCAGTACTTC
CDR3aa: CASLGQRDEQYF

abundance: once
d_gene: NA
v_gene: TRBV9
len: 15
j_gene: TRBJ2-5
CDR3nt: TGTGCCAGCAGCGTAACAGGACGGTCGCAAGAGACCCAGTACTTC
CDR3aa: CASSVTGRSQETQYF

abundance: NA
d_gene: NA
v_gene: TRBV20-1
len: 14
j_gene: TRBJ1-2
CDR3nt: TGCAGTGCTACCCCAGGGGCGCCTAACTATGGCTACACCTTC
CDR3aa: CSATPGAPNYGYTF

abundance: once
d_gene: TRBD2
v_gene: TRBV12-3/TRBV12-4
len: 16
j_gene: TRBJ2-1
CDR3nt: TGTGCCAGCAGGAAGAGCGGGGGGACCTCCTACAATGAGCAGTTCTTC
CDR3aa: CASRKSGGTSYNEQFF

abundance: few
d_gene: TRBD2
v_gene: TRBV9
len: 16
j_gene: TRBJ2-1
CDR3nt: TGTGCCAGCAGCGTAGGGGGTACGGGAGGGGGCAATGAGCAGTTCTTC
CDR3aa: CASSVGGTGGGNEQFF

abundance: NA
d_gene: TRBD1
v_gene: TRBV4-1
len: 14
j_gene: TRBJ1-2
CDR3nt: TGCGCCAGCACCCCAGGGGGCCCAACCGGTGGCTACACCTTC
CDR3aa: CASTPGGPTGGYTF

abundance: once
d_gene: TRBD1
v_gene: TRBV4-3
len: 14
j_gene: TRBJ2-5
CDR3nt: TGCACCAGCAGCTCTCACAGGGGATCAGAGACCCAGTACTTC
CDR3aa: CTSSSHRGSETQYF

abundance: NA
d_gene: NA
v_gene: TRBV12-3/TRBV12-4
len: 14
j_gene: TRBJ1-2
CDR3nt: TGTGCCAGCAGTGTACAGGCAACTAACTATGGCTACACCTTC
CDR3aa: CASSVQATNYGYTF

abundance: NA
d_gene: NA
v_gene: TRBV20-1
len: 15
j_gene: TRBJ2-1
CDR3nt: TGCAGTGCCTTAGACCTAGACAGGGACTGGGTTGAGCAGTTCTTC
CDR3aa: CSALDLDRDWVEQFF

abundance: NA
d_gene: NA
v_gene: TRBV7-9
len: 15
j_gene: TRBJ1-2
CDR3nt: TGTGCCAGCAGCTTATCTACACAACTCATTTATGGCTACACCTTC
CDR3aa: CASSLSTQLIYGYTF

abundance: NA
d_gene: NA
v_gene: TRBV5-6
len: 14
j_gene: TRBJ2-1
CDR3nt: TGTGCCAGCAGCTGGGAGCGGACCTACAATGAGCAGTTCTTC
CDR3aa: CASSWERTYNEQFF